This TCR beta chain originates from a study of CD8 T cells in ankylosing spondylitis. Study outcomes and limitations: Within matched ankylosing spondylitis synovial fluid, disease-linked clones were reportedly significantly enriched.

CDR1 and CDR2 from the germline V gene are DFQATT and SNEGSKA (reference sequence). This CDR3 comprises 14 residues. The V gene end was trimmed by 5 bases and the J gene end by 4 bases; junction bases not matched to a gene: 10. TCRdb used MiXCR to reprocess the 5' RACE reads, holding one entry per CDR3 protein. The top ten hold roughly 6.8% of the sample, which has under 300,000 distinct CDR3 sequences, approximately 11% seen once. This clonotype was seen ten or more times. The antigen remains undetermined. The sample consisted of blood, either unsorted or a sorted T cell fraction (not recorded which). This TCR was sampled from a male donor with ankylosing spondylitis or in good health (not recorded which). The rearrangement uses TRBV20-1 and TRBJ1-1, with TRBD1 matching 7 bases. The CDR3 DNA follows: TGCAGTGCTTTCGACAGGGAGGTTTTCACTGAAGCTTTCTTT. Encoded protein: CSAFDREVFTEAFF.